The clone carrying this T cell receptor beta chain was observed a handful of times. This table comes from immunoSEQ multiplex PCR, and its TCRdb copy is limited to in-frame clones, with some not included. The sample has 55,000 to 75,000 clones, roughly 91% seen once. This record belongs to a study of technical replicates of blood from a handful of donors. Per the germline V gene, CDR1 is MRHNA and CDR2 is SNTAGT. This CDR3 comprises 16 residues. Trimming took 6 bases from V and 1 from J, leaving 13 bases between them. V and J are TRBV6-4 and TRBJ2-6; D is possibly TRBD1 (6 bases). Sequencing input: PBMCs. The source is a human donor in good health. Some clones in this sample may be carry-over from other donors' samples. CDR3 nucleotide sequence: TGTGCCAGCAGCGCCGGGACATCGTCTGGGGCCAACGTCCTGACTTTC. Encoded protein: CASSAGTSSGANVLTF.